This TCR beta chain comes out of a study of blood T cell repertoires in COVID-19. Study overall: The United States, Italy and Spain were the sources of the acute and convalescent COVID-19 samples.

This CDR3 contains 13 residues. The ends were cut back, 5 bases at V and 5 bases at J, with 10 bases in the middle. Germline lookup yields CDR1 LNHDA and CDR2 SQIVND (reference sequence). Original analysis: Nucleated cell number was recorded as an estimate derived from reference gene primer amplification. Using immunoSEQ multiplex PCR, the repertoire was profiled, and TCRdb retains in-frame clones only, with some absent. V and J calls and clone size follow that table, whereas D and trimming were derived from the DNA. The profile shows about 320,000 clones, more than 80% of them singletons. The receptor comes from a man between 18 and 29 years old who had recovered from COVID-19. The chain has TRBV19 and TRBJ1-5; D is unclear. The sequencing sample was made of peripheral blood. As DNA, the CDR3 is TGTGCCAGTAGTTCGGCCAGCGATCAGCCCCAGCATTTT. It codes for CASSSASDQPQHF.